These 4 T cell receptor beta chains came from one sample sequenced in a study of cytomegalovirus exposure and HLA in healthy donors. Measured with immunoSEQ multiplex PCR; TCRdb has only the in-frame clones, and not every one. The sample has a few hundred thousand clones, 86% seen once. The sequencing sample was made of PBMCs. These receptor sequences come from a woman between 18 and 30 years old in good health and CMV-seronegative.

The V gene is TRBV28, the J gene TRBJ1-2; TRBD1 agrees at 7 bases. The V gene end was trimmed by 2 bases and the J gene end by 14 bases; junction bases not matched to a gene: 11. The CDR3 contains 13 residues. Germline loops: CDR1 MDHEN, CDR2 SYDVKM. The CDR3: CASSLKLTGLSTF. The CDR3 DNA is TGTGCCAGCAGTTTAAAGCTGACAGGGTTGTCGACCTTC.

The V gene is TRBV7-6, the J gene TRBJ2-1; 9 bases align to TRBD2. V shed 5 bases and J 7 bases; nucleotides not matched to a gene: 6. The CDR3 sequence is 14 residues long. CDR1 and CDR2 from the germline V gene are SGHVS and FNYEAQ. The CDR3 DNA is TGTGCCAGCAGCCGTAGCGGGAGCCTGAATGAGCAGTTCTTC. Translated: CASSRSGSLNEQFF.

The rearrangement uses TRBV9 and TRBJ2-1; D is unresolved. This CDR3 is 13 amino acids long. The V end was cut by 4 bases, the J end by 7 bases, with 12 bases between. The germline V gene has CDR1 SGDLS and CDR2 YYNGEE. Written as DNA, the CDR3 is TGTGCCAGCAGCCCTACGGGTAGGAATGAGCAGTTCTTC. This translates into CASSPTGRNEQFF.

The chain couples TRBV19 to TRBJ2-7; 12 positions match TRBD2. The V segment lost 5 bases and the J segment 4 bases; nucleotides outside the gene matches: 12. Germline CDR1 reads LNHDA; CDR2 reads SQIVND (reference sequence). The CDR3 is made up of 17 amino acids. The CDR3 DNA is TGTGCCAGTAGTCCCACCCTGACTAGCGGGAGAAATTACGAGCAGTACTTC. This gives the protein CASSPTLTSGRNYEQYF.